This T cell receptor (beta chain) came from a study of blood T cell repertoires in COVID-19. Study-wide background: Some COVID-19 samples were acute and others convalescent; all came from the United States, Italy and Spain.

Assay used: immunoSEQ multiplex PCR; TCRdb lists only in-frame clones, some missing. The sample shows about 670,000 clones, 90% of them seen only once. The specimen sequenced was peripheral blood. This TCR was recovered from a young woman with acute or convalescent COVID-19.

The CDR3 loop reads CASSKGQGVEAFF. Here the CDR3 DNA reads TGTGCCAGCAGCAAGGGTCAGGGTGTAGAAGCTTTCTTT. The chain links TRBV7-6 to TRBJ1-1; D is perhaps TRBD1 (5 bases). The CDR3 runs 13 residues. Germline values: CDR1 SGHVS, CDR2 FNYEAQ. The V end lost 5 bases, the J end lost 8 bases, and 15 bases lay between the germline ends.